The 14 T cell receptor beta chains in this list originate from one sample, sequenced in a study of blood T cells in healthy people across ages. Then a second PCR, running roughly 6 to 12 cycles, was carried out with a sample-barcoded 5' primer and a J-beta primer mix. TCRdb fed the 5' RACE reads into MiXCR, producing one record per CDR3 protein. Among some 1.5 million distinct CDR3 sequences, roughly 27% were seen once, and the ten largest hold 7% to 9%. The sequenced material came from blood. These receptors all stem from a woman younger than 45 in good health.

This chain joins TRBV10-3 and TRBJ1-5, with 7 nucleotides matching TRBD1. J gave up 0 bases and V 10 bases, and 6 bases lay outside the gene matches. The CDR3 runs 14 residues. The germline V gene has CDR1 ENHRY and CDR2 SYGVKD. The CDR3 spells CATGGGLSNQPQHF. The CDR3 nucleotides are TGTGCCACAGGGGGGGGACTTAGCAATCAGCCCCAGCATTTT.

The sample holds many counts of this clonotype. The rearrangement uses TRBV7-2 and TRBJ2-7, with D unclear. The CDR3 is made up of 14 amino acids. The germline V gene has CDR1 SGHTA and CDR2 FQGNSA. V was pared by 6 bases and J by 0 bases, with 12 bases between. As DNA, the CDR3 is TGTGCCAGCAGATACTCCCATAGCTCCTACGAGCAGTACTTC. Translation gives CASRYSHSSYEQYF. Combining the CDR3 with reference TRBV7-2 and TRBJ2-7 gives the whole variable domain GAGVSQSPSNKVTEKGKDVELRCDPISGHTALYWYRQSLGQGLEFLIYFQGNSAPDKSGLPSDRFSAERTGGSVSTLTIQRTQQEDSAVYLCASRYSHSSYEQYFGPGTRLTVT.

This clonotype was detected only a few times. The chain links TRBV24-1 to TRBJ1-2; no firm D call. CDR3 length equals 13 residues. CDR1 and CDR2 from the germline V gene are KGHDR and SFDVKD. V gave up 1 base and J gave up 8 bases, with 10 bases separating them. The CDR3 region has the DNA TGTGCCACCAGTGATTTCCCTAACGAGGGCTACACCTTC. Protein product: CATSDFPNEGYTF.

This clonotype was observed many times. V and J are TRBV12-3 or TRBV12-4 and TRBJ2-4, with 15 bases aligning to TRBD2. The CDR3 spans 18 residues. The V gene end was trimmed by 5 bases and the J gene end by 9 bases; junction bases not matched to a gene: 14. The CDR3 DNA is TGTGCCAGCAGTGCCCAGGGGACTAGCGGGAGGCCCTATGGCATTCAGTACTTC. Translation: CASSAQGTSGRPYGIQYF.

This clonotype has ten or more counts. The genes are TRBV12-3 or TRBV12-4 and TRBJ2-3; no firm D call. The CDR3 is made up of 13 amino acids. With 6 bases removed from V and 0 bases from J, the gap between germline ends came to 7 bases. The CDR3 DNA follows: TGTGCCAGCAGCAGGTTAAGCACAGATACGCAGTATTTT. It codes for CASSRLSTDTQYF.

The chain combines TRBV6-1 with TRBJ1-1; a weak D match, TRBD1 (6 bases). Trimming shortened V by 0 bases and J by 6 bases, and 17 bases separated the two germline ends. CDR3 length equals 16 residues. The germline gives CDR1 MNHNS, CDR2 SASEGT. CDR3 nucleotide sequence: TGTGCCAGCAGTGAAGCGCGGCAGGGGATCCGGCCTGAAGCTTTCTTT. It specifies CASSEARQGIRPEAFF.

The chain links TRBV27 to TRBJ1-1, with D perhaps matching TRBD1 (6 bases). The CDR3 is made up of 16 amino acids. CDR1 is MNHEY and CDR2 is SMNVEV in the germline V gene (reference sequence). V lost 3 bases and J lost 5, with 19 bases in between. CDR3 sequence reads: CASSFHTGNPTTEAFF. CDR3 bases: TGTGCCAGCAGTTTCCACACAGGGAACCCCACGACTGAAGCTTTCTTT.

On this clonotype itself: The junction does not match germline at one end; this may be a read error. CDR3 sequence (DNA): TGTGCCAGCAGTTCAACAGGGGGTAGGAACACCGGGGAGCGGTTTTTT. This encodes CASSSTGGRNTGERFF. The chain recombines TRBV7-2 with TRBJ2-2; the match to TRBD1 covers 8 bases. The CDR3 sequence is 16 residues long. In germline, CDR1 is SGHTA, CDR2 FQGNSA. The full variable domain, its missing parts supplied by reference TRBV7-2 and TRBJ2-2, is GAGVSQSPSNKVTEKGKDVELRCDPISGHTALYWYRQSLGQGLEFLIYFQGNSAPDKSGLPSDRFSAERTGGSVSTLTIQRTQQEDSAVYLCASSSTGGRNTGERFFGEGSRLTVL.

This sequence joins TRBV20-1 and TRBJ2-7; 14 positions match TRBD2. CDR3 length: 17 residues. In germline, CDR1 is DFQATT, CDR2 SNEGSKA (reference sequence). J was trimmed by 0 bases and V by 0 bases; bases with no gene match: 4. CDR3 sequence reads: CSARETSGRGDSYEQYF. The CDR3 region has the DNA TGCAGTGCTAGAGAGACTAGCGGGAGGGGGGACTCCTACGAGCAGTACTTC.

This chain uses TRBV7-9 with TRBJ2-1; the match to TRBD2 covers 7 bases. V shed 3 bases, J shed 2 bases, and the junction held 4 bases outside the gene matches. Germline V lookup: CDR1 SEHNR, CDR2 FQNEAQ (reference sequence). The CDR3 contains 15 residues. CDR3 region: CASSFTSAAYNEQFF. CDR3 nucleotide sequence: TGTGCCAGCAGCTTTACTAGCGCGGCCTACAATGAGCAGTTCTTC.

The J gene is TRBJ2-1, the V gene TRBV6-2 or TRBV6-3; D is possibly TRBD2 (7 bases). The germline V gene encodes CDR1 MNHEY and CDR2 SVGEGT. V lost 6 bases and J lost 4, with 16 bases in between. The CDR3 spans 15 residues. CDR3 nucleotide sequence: TGTGCCAGCAGGTCCAGGGGAGGGCAATACAATGAGCAGTTCTTC. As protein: CASRSRGGQYNEQFF.

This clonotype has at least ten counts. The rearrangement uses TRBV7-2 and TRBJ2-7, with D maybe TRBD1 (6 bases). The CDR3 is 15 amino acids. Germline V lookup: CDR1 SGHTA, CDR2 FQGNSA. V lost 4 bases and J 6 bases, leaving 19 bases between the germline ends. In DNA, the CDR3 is TGTGCCAGCAGCTCCCGGCCGGGACAACGCCCCGAGCAGTACTTC. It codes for CASSSRPGQRPEQYF.

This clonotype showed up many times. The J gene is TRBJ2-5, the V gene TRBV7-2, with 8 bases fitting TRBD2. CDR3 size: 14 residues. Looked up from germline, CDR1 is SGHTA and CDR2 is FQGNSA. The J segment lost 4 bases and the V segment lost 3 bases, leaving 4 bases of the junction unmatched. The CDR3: CASSFRGGRETQYF. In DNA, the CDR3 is TGTGCCAGCAGCTTCCGCGGGGGGCGAGAGACCCAGTACTTC.

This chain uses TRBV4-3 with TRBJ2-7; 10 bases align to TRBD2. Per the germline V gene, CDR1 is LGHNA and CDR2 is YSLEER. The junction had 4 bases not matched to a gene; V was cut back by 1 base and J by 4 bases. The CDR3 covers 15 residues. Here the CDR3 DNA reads TGCGCCAGCAGCCAAGGCAGGACTAGCGGTTACGAGCAGTACTTC. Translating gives CASSQGRTSGYEQYF.